The source of this TCR beta chain is a study of cytomegalovirus exposure and HLA in healthy donors. Regarding the study as a whole: Later on, an analysis tied 15,000 to 20,000 TCR beta sequences to HLA alleles at 0.05 false discovery rate.

About this clone: Its antigen remains unknown.

PCR was performed using 60 Vbeta and 13 Jbeta primers. The data were produced by immunoSEQ multiplex PCR, yet TCRdb's version contains in-frame clones alone and is incomplete. Of about 140,000 clones listed, nearly 80% are singletons. From germline, CDR1 is LNHDA and CDR2 SQIVND (reference sequence). The length of the CDR3 is 18 residues. The ends lost 5 bases at V and 0 bases at J; junction bases unmatched: 11. Specimen: PBMCs. This sequence joins TRBV19 and TRBJ1-1, with TRBD1 matching over 11 bases. The clonotype was recovered from a woman aged 25-40 years in good health and CMV-seronegative. The CDR3 coding sequence is TGTGCCAGTAGTCTTTGGACAGGGGGCTTTGGAGTGAACACTGAAGCTTTCTTT. It yields the protein CASSLWTGGFGVNTEAFF.